What follows are 23 T cell receptor beta chains derived from one specimen sequenced in a study of T cells after yellow fever vaccination. TCRdb reanalysed the 5' RACE reads using MiXCR and keeps one entry per CDR3 protein. The data show more than 300,000 distinct CDR3 sequences, with around 10% seen just once and 3% to 3.5% held by the top ten. The sequencing used CD4+ T cells sorted from PBMCs, collected 45 days after the yellow fever booster vaccination. These TCRs come from a man aged 18 to 30 who received the YFV17D yellow fever vaccine.

The J gene is TRBJ2-3, the V gene TRBV11-2; tentatively, D is TRBD2 (6 bases). Germline values: CDR1 SGHAT, CDR2 FQNNGV. This CDR3 region has 14 residues. Trimming left V 2 bases short and J 3 bases short, with 9 bases between. Here the CDR3 reads CASSLLLATDTQYF. The CDR3 DNA follows: TGTGCCAGCAGCTTACTGCTAGCGACAGATACGCAGTATTTT.

This clonotype was seen a handful of times. The V and J genes are TRBV25-1 and TRBJ2-7; 8 bases line up with TRBD1. With 4 bases clipped from V and 1 base from J, the junction kept 9 bases outside the gene matches. The CDR3 covers 16 residues. Germline assignment: CDR1 MGHDK and CDR2 SYGVNS. DNA of the CDR3: TGTGCCAGCAGTGGCCTGACAGGGGCCGCGTCCTACGAGCAGTACTTC. Encoded protein: CASSGLTGAASYEQYF.

This clonotype has a handful of counts. CDR3 protein: CASSLLDASYGYTF. Here the CDR3 DNA reads TGCGCCAGCAGCCTCCTGGACGCTTCCTATGGCTACACCTTC. The rearrangement links TRBV5-1 to TRBJ1-2; no firm D call. Between the trimmed V and J ends, which lost 4 bases and 4 bases, there was a span of 14 bases. Germline-derived CDR1 and CDR2 are SGHRS and YFSETQ. The CDR3 spans 14 residues.

The chain combines TRBV29-1 with TRBJ1-1, with D perhaps TRBD1 (5 bases). Germline assignment: CDR1 SQVTM and CDR2 ANQGSEA. The ends were cut back, 4 bases at V and 4 bases at J, with 10 bases in the middle. CDR3 length: 12 residues. Here the CDR3 DNA reads TGCAGCGTTGCAACAGGTCGCACTGAAGCTTTCTTT. It is translated as CSVATGRTEAFF. Supplemented by reference TRBV29-1 and TRBJ1-1, the full variable domain reads SAVISQKPSRDICQRGTSLTIQCQVDSQVTMMFWYRQQPGQSLTLIATANQGSEATYESGFVIDKFPISRPNLTFSTLTVSNMSPEDSSIYLCSVATGRTEAFFGQGTRLTVV.

There are a few counts of this clonotype. This chain connects TRBV18 to TRBJ2-7; D is undetermined. V lost 2 bases to trimming and J lost 6 bases, with 5 bases between them. CDR1 and CDR2 from the germline V gene are KGHSH and LQKENI. The CDR3 covers 11 residues. The CDR3 region is CASSPGFEQYV. The CDR3 coding sequence is TGTGCCAGCTCACCAGGGTTCGAGCAGTACGTC.

The CDR3: CAWGGTGELFF. The CDR3 DNA sequence: TGTGCCTGGGGGGGAACCGGGGAGCTGTTTTTT. The chain couples TRBV30 to TRBJ2-2, with D possibly called TRBD1 or TRBD2 (5 bases each). The germline V and J ends were trimmed by 5 bases and 5 bases, with 6 bases remaining between them. CDR1 is GTSNPN, CDR2 SVGIG, per germline (reference sequence). This CDR3 spans 11 amino acids. The variable domain in full, completed from reference TRBV30 and TRBJ2-2, reads SQTIHQWPATLVQPVGSPLSLECTVEGTSNPNLYWYRQAAGRGLQLLFYSVGIGQISSEVPQNLSASRPQDRQFILSSKKLLLSDSGFYLCAWGGTGELFFGEGSRLTVL.

This clonotype was observed a handful of times. The DNA for the CDR3 is TGTGCCAGCAGCTTGTGGCTCATACAAGAGACCCAGTACTTC. Its translation: CASSLWLIQETQYF. V is TRBV5-6 and J is TRBJ2-5; no firm D call. Germline loops: CDR1 SGHDT, CDR2 YYEEEE. V lost 1 base and J lost 2, with 9 bases in between. The CDR3 has 14 amino acids.

V and J are TRBV7-9 and TRBJ1-1; D is perhaps TRBD1 (5 bases). This CDR3 is built from 13 residues. Germline loops: CDR1 SEHNR, CDR2 FQNEAQ (reference sequence). V dropped 2 bases and J dropped 4 bases, with 8 bases sitting between them. The CDR3 here is CASSLHDSTEAFF. CDR3 in DNA: TGTGCCAGCAGCTTACACGACAGCACTGAAGCTTTCTTT.

This chain joins TRBV5-1 and TRBJ2-2, with 7 nucleotides matching TRBD1. In germline, CDR1 is SGHRS, CDR2 YFSETQ. This CDR3 has 14 residues. Trimming removed 3 bases from V and 3 bases from J; junction bases left unmatched: 2. The CDR3 coding sequence is TGCGCCAGCAGCTGGGACAGCCACACCGGGGAGCTGTTTTTT. Translating it yields CASSWDSHTGELFF.

This clonotype was seen a few times. The V and J genes are TRBV27 and TRBJ2-5; D gene unclear. This CDR3 is 13 amino acids long. The germline V gene has CDR1 MNHEY and CDR2 SMNVEV (reference sequence). Trimming took 3 bases from V and 8 from J, leaving 13 bases between them. CDR3 in amino acids: CASSFPIGGTQYF. The CDR3 region has the DNA TGTGCCAGCAGTTTCCCGATTGGTGGTACCCAGTACTTC.

There are a few counts of this clonotype. The chain combines TRBV4-1 with TRBJ2-5; D gene uncertain. V lost 0 bases and J 5 bases, leaving 13 bases between the germline ends. Germline V lookup: CDR1 MGHRA, CDR2 YSYEKL. This CDR3 is 15 amino acids long. CDR3 coding DNA: TGCGCCAGCAGCCAAGACCCGACGCCGGCGGAGACCCAGTACTTC. This encodes CASSQDPTPAETQYF.

A few counts support this clonotype. V and J are TRBV7-2 and TRBJ1-1, with D perhaps TRBD1 (6 bases). V was shortened by 3 bases and J by 4 bases, with 9 bases between the two germline ends. Looked up from germline, CDR1 is SGHTA and CDR2 is FQGNSA. The CDR3 is made up of 13 amino acids. CDR3 residues: CASSFVGGTEAFF. CDR3 bases: TGTGCCAGCAGCTTCGTAGGGGGCACTGAAGCTTTCTTT.

This clonotype is a singleton in its sample. The V gene is TRBV5-1, the J gene TRBJ1-1; 7 nucleotides agree with TRBD1. CDR3 length: 15 residues. V dropped 0 bases and J dropped 4; count of bases not matched to a gene: 6. The germline gives CDR1 SGHRS, CDR2 YFSETQ. The CDR3 nucleotides read TGCGCCAGCAGCTTGGTGGGACAGCCGACCACTGAAGCTTTCTTT. Translating gives CASSLVGQPTTEAFF.

The chain uses TRBV5-1 and TRBJ2-4; perhaps D is TRBD1 or TRBD2 (5 bases each). Deletions cut 0 bases from V and 12 bases from J, with 13 bases between. The CDR3 totals 13 residues. Germline V CDR1 and CDR2: SGHRS, YFSETQ. CDR3 in DNA: TGCGCCAGCAGCTTGGGTGAGGGGACGTCTCAGTACTTC. Translated: CASSLGEGTSQYF.

This clonotype was counted between two and nine times. The chain is built from TRBV11-2 and TRBJ1-3; no definite D call. With 5 bases removed from V and 0 bases from J, the gap between germline ends came to 11 bases. CDR3 length: 15 residues. Germline loops: CDR1 SGHAT, CDR2 FQNNGV. The CDR3 sequence is CASSLIWDSGNTIYF. CDR3 DNA: TGTGCCAGCAGCCTTATATGGGACTCTGGAAACACCATATATTTT.

This chain links TRBV5-1 with TRBJ2-5; 8 bases align to TRBD1. The germline gives CDR1 SGHRS, CDR2 YFSETQ. The CDR3 runs to 14 residues. V gave up 5 bases and J gave up 0 bases; unmatched junction bases: 3. CDR3: CASRGQGNQETQYF. In DNA, the CDR3 is TGCGCCAGCAGAGGACAGGGCAACCAAGAGACCCAGTACTTC.

This clonotype was detected a few times. The genes are TRBV7-6 and TRBJ2-1, with unresolved D. Germline V gene data show CDR1 as SGHVS and CDR2 as FNYEAQ. The V end was cut by 0 bases, the J end by 2 bases, with 8 bases between. The CDR3 spans 15 residues. CDR3 coding DNA: TGTGCCAGCAGCTTAGCGTTGGTTCCCTACAATGAGCAGTTCTTC. This encodes CASSLALVPYNEQFF.

The V gene is TRBV29-1, the J gene TRBJ2-6, with TRBD1 as a possible D gene (5 bases). CDR3 size: 16 residues. Germline CDR1 and CDR2: SQVTM and ANQGSEA. V shed 0 bases and J shed 2 bases, with 11 bases lying between them. The CDR3 bases are TGCAGCGTTGAAGATCTGGCAGGGACTGGGGCCAACGTCCTGACTTTC. Translation: CSVEDLAGTGANVLTF. Combining the CDR3 with reference TRBV29-1 and TRBJ2-6 gives the whole variable domain SAVISQKPSRDICQRGTSLTIQCQVDSQVTMMFWYRQQPGQSLTLIATANQGSEATYESGFVIDKFPISRPNLTFSTLTVSNMSPEDSSIYLCSVEDLAGTGANVLTFGAGSRLTVL.

There are a few counts of this clonotype. This chain links TRBV4-2 with TRBJ1-4; 11 bases fit TRBD1. This CDR3 comprises 17 residues. The J segment lost 3 bases and the V segment lost 3 bases, leaving 6 bases of the junction unmatched. Per the germline V gene, CDR1 is LGHNA and CDR2 is YNFKEQ. Here the CDR3 DNA reads TGTGCCAGCAGCCAGCCGGGACAGGGGGTACCTAATGAAAAACTGTTTTTT. Translated, it gives CASSQPGQGVPNEKLFF.

The genes are TRBV20-1 and TRBJ2-1; 11 bases agree with TRBD2. V trimming: 2 bases; J trimming: 8 bases; junction bases outside the gene matches: 5. This CDR3 has 14 residues. CDR1 and CDR2 from the germline V gene are DFQATT and SNEGSKA (reference sequence). The CDR3 loop reads CSARYSGGADEQFF. In nucleotides, the CDR3 is TGCAGTGCTAGATATAGCGGGGGGGCCGATGAGCAGTTCTTC.

This sequence joins TRBV7-8 and TRBJ1-6, with unresolved D. Germline V lookup: CDR1 SGHVS, CDR2 FQNEAQ. The V and J ends lost 2 bases and 9 bases respectively, with 5 bases between them. There are 12 residues in the CDR3. The CDR3 spells CASSLPASPLHF. DNA for the CDR3: TGTGCCAGCAGCTTACCCGCTTCACCCCTCCACTTT.

There are many counts of this clonotype. The chain is built from TRBV7-2 and TRBJ2-7; D is unclear. The V end lost 1 base, the J end lost 1 base, and 11 bases lay between the germline ends. CDR1 is SGHTA, CDR2 FQGNSA, per germline. This CDR3 spans 15 amino acids. CDR3: CASSLDRAHSYEQYF. The CDR3 DNA is TGTGCCAGCAGCTTAGATAGGGCTCATTCCTACGAGCAGTACTTC.

The chain has TRBV28 and TRBJ1-2; D perhaps matches TRBD1 (5 bases). Trimming shortened V by 2 bases and J by 5 bases, and 12 bases separated the two germline ends. This CDR3 has 14 residues. CDR1 and CDR2 (germline): MDHEN, SYDVKM. The CDR3 sequence is CASSLEGLWYGYTF. DNA for the CDR3: TGTGCCAGCAGTTTAGAGGGGTTATGGTATGGCTACACCTTC.